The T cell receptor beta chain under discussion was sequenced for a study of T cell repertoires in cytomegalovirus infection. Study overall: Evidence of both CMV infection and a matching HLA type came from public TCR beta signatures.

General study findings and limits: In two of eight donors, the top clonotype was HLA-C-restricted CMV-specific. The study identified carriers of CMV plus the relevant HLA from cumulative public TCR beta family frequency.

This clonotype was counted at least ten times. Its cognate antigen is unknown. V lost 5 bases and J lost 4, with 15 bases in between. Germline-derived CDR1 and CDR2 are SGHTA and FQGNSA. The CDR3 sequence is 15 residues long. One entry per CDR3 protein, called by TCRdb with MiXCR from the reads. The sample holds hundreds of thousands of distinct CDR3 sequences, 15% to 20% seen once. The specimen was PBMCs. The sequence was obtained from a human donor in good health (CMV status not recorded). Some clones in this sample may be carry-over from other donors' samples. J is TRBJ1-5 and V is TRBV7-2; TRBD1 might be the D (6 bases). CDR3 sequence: CASSQEGTINQPQHF. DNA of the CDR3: TGTGCCAGCAGCCAAGAGGGGACAATAAATCAGCCCCAGCATTTT.